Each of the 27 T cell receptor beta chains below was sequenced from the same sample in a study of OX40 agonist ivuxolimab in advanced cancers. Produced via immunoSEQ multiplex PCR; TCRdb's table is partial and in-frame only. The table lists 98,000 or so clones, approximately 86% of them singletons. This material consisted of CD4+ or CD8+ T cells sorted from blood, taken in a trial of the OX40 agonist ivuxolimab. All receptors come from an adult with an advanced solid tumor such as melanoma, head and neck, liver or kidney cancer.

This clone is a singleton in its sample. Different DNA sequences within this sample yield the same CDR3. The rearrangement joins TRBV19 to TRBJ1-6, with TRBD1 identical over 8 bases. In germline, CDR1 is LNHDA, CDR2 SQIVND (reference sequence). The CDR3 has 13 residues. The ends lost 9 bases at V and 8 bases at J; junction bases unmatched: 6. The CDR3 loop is CASQDRVDSPLHF. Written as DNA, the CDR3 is TGTGCCAGCCAGGACAGGGTTGATTCACCCCTCCACTTT.

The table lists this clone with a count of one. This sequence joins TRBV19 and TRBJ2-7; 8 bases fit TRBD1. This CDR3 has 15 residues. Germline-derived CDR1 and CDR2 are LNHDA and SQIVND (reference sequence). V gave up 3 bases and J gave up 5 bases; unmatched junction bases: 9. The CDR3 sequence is CASSISGTGLHEQYF. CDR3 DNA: TGTGCCAGTAGTATCTCGGGGACAGGTCTCCACGAGCAGTACTTC.

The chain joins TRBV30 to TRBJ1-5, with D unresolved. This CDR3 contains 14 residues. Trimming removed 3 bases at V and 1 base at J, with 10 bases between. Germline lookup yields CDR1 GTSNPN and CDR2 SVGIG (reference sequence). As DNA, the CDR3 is TGTGCCTGGAGCGACGTTATCAGCAATCAGCCCCAGCATTTT. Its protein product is CAWSDVISNQPQHF.

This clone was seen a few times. The CDR3 nucleotides read TGTGCCAGCACCTCCGGGAGCGGGAGTACGATTGAGCAGTTCTTC. The encoded protein is CASTSGSGSTIEQFF. J is TRBJ2-1 and V is TRBV5-6, with 8 bases fitting TRBD2. Trimming removed 6 bases from V and 9 bases from J; junction bases left unmatched: 14. The germline gives CDR1 SGHDT, CDR2 YYEEEE. There are 15 residues in the CDR3.

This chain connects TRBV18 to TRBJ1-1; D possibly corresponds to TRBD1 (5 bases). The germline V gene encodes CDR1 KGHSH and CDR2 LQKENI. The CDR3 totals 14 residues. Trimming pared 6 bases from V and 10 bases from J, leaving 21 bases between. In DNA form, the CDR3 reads TGTGCCAGCTCTCGGGACGGAGCCCTTTTCGGAGCTTTCTTT. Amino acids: CASSRDGALFGAFF.

For the CDR3, the DNA is TGTGCCAGCAAGACAGAGGGCACCAACACCGGGGAGCTGTTTTTT. This gives the protein CASKTEGTNTGELFF. The chain uses TRBV27 and TRBJ2-2; TRBD1 or TRBD2 may be the D gene (5 bases each). The germline V and J ends were trimmed by 7 bases and 2 bases, with 14 bases remaining between them. The CDR3 extends over 15 amino acids. Per the germline V gene, CDR1 is MNHEY and CDR2 is SMNVEV (reference sequence).

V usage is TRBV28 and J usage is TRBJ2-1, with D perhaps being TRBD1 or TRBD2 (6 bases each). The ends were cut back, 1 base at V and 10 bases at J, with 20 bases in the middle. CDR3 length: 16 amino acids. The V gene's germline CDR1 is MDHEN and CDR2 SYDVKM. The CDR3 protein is CASSLSGARLGREQFF. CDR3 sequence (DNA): TGTGCCAGCAGTTTATCGGGGGCTAGATTGGGACGGGAGCAGTTCTTC.

Here the CDR3 DNA reads TGTGCCAGCAGTTTAAGACCAGACTGGGGCAGGGCAGATACGCAGTATTTT. As protein: CASSLRPDWGRADTQYF. The J gene is TRBJ2-3, the V gene TRBV27; weak D call: TRBD1 (5 bases). Trimming cost V 2 bases and J 4 bases, with 19 bases left between them. CDR3 size: 17 residues. Germline V gene sequence: CDR1 MNHEY, CDR2 SMNVEV (reference sequence).

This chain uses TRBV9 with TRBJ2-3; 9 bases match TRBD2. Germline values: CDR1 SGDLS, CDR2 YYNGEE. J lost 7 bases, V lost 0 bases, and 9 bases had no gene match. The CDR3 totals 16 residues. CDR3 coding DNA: TGTGCCAGCAGCGTAGGTTTGTTAGCGGGAGTGAATACGCAGTATTTT. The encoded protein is CASSVGLLAGVNTQYF.

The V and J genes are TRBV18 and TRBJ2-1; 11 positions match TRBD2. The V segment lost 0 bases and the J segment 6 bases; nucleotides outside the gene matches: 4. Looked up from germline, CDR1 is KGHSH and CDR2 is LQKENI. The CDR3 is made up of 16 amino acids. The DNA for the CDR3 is TGTGCCAGCTCACCACCGGCTAGCGGGAGGATCAATGAGCAGTTCTTC. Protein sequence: CASSPPASGRINEQFF.

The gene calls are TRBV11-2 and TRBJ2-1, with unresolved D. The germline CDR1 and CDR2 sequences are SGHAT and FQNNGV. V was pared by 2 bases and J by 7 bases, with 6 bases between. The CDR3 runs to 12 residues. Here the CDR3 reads CASSLNQNEQFF. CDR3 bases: TGTGCCAGCAGCTTAAACCAGAATGAGCAGTTCTTC.

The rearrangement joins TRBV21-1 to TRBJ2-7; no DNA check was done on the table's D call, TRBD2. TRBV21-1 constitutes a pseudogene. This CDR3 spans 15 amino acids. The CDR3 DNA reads TGTGCCAGCAGCAAAGCGCGGTTCCTGGCCCTCGAGCAGTACGTC. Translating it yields CASSKARFLALEQYV.

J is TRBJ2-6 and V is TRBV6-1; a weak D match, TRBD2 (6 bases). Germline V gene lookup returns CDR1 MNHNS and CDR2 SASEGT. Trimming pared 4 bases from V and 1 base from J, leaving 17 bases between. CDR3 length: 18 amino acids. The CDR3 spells CASSALEGVGSGANVLTF. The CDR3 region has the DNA TGTGCCAGCAGTGCCTTGGAGGGAGTTGGTTCTGGGGCCAACGTCCTGACTTTC.

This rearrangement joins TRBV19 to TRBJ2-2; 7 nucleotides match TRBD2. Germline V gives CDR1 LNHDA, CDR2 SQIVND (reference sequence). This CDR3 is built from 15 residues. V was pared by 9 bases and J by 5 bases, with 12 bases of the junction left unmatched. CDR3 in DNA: TGTGCCAGCGCCTCGGGCGGGAGTGGGACCGGGGAGCTGTTTTTT. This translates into CASASGGSGTGELFF.

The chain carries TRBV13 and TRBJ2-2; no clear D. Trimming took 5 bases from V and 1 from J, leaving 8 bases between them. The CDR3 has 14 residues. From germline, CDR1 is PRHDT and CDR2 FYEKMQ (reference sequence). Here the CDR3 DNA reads TGTGCCAGCAGCCCGCGGCGGAACACCGGGGAGCTGTTTTTT. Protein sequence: CASSPRRNTGELFF. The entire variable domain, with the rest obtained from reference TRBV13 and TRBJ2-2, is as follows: AAGVIQSPRHLIKEKRETATLKCYPIPRHDTVYWYQQGPGQDPQFLISFYEKMQSDKGSIPDRFSAQQFSDYHSELNMSSLELGDSALYFCASSPRRNTGELFFGEGSRLTVL.

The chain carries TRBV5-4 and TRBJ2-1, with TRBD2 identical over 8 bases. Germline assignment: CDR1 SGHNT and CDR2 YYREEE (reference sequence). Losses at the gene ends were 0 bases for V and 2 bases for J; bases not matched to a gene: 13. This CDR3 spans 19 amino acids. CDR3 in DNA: TGTGCCAGCAGCTTGGGGGGTTCGGGAGGGACTAAAGCCTACAATGAGCAGTTCTTC. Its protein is CASSLGGSGGTKAYNEQFF.

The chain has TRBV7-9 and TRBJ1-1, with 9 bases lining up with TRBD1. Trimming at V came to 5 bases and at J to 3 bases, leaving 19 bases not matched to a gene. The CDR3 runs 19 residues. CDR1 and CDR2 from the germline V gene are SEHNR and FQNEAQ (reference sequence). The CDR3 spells CASSPSRWGTGRRDTEAFF. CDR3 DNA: TGTGCCAGCAGCCCCTCTCGTTGGGGGACAGGGAGAAGAGACACTGAAGCTTTCTTT.

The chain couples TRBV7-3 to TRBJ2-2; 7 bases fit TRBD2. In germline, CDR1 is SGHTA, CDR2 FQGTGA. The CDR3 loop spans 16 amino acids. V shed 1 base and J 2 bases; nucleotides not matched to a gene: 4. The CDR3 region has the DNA TGTGCCAGCAGCTTAATTGCGGGAGTCAACACCGGGGAGCTGTTTTTT. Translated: CASSLIAGVNTGELFF.

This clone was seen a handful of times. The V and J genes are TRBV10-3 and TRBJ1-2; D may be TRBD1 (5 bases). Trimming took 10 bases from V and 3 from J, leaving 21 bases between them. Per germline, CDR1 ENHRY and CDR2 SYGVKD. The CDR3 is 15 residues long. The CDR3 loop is CATLRDAKQDYGYTF. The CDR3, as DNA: TGTGCCACCCTCCGGGACGCGAAGCAAGACTATGGCTACACCTTC.

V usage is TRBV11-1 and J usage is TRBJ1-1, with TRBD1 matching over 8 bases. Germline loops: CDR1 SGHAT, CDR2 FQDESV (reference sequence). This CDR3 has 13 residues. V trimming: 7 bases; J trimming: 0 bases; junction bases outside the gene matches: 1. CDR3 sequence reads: CASTGQVNTEAFF. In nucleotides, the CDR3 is TGTGCCAGCACGGGACAGGTGAACACTGAAGCTTTCTTT.

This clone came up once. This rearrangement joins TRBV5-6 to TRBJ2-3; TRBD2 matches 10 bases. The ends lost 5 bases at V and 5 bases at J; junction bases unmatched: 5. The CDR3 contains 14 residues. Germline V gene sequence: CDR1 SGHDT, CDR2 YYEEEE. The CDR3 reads CASRLRLAGDTQYF. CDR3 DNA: TGTGCCAGCAGACTGAGACTAGCGGGAGATACGCAGTATTTT.

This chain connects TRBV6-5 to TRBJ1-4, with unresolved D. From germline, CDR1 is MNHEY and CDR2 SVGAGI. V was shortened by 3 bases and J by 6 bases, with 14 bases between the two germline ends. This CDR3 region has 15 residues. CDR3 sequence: CASSYVSGGDEKLFF. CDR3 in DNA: TGTGCCAGCAGTTATGTGTCTGGTGGGGATGAAAAACTGTTTTTT.

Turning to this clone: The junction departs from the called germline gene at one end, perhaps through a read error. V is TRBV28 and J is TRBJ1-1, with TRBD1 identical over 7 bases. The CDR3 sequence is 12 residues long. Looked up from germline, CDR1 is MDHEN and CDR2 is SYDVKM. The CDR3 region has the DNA TGTGCCTGCAGAGGGGGCTTAACTGAAGCTTTCTTT. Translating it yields CACRGGLTEAFF.

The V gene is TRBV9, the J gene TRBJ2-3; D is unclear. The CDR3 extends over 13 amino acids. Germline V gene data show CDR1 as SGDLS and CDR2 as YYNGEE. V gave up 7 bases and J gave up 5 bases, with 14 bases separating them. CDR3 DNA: TGTGCCAGCGGAAGAAGAGGTGAAGATACGCAGTATTTT. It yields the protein CASGRRGEDTQYF. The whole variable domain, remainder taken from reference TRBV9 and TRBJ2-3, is DSGVTQTPKHLITATGQRVTLRCSPRSGDLSVYWYQQSLDQGLQFLIQYYNGEERAKGNILERFSAQQFPDLHSELNLSSLELGDSALYFCASGRRGEDTQYFGPGTRLTVL.

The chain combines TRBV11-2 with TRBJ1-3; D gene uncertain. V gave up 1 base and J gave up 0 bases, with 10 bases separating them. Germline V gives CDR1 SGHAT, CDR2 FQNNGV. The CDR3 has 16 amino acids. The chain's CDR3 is CASSLGLVGSGNTIYF. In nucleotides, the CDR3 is TGTGCCAGCAGCTTAGGTTTGGTCGGCTCTGGAAACACCATATATTTT.

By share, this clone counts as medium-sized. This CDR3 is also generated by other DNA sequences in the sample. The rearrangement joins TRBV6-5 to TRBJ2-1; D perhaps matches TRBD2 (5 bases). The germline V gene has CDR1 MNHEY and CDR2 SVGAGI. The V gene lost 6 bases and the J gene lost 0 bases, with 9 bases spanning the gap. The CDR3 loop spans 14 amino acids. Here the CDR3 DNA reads TGTGCCAGCAGCGGGGAGAGCTCCTACAATGAGCAGTTCTTC. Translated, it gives CASSGESSYNEQFF.

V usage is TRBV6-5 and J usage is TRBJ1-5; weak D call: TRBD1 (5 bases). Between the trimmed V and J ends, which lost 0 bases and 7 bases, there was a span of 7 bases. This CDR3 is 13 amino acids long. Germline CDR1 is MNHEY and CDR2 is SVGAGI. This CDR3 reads CASSYSREQPQHF. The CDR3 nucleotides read TGTGCCAGCAGTTACTCCAGGGAACAGCCCCAGCATTTT.